This T cell receptor beta chain originates from a study of T cell repertoires in cytomegalovirus infection. Whole-study context: Alongside well-studied HLA-B-restricted CMV epitopes, recently identified HLA-C-restricted CMV epitopes were also used. Public TCR beta signatures were indicative of both CMV infection and a matching HLA type.

This CDR3 has 15 amino acids. In germline, CDR1 is SGHRS, CDR2 YFSETQ. V lost 0 bases, J lost 2 bases, and 9 bases lay in between. Only a few counts were recorded for this clonotype. Its cognate antigen is unknown. TCRdb reprocessed the reads via MiXCR and lists one record per CDR3 protein. The sample has 640,000 or so distinct CDR3 sequences, roughly 33% seen once. Study observations and caveats: HLA-C-restricted CMV clonotypes gave the most frequent clonotype in two of eight donors.

The sequencing here drew on cultured PBMCs, taken from culture after CMV antigen stimulation. This TCR came from a human donor in good health (CMV status not recorded). Some clones in this sample may be carry-over from other donors' samples. V usage is TRBV5-1 and J usage is TRBJ1-3; D uncertain. This chain's CDR3 is CASSLDPAPGNTIYF. The DNA for the CDR3 is TGCGCCAGCAGCTTGGACCCGGCCCCTGGAAACACCATATATTTT. Filled out from reference TRBV5-1 and TRBJ1-3, the complete variable domain reads KAGVTQTPRYLIKTRGQQVTLSCSPISGHRSVSWYQQTPGQGLQFLFEYFSETQRNKGNFPGRFSGRQFSNSRSEMNVSTLELGDSALYLCASSLDPAPGNTIYFGEGSWLTVV.